This passage covers 9 T cell receptor beta chains from one sample sequenced in a study of blood T cell repertoires in COVID-19. Measured with immunoSEQ multiplex PCR; TCRdb has only the in-frame clones, and not every one. The sample contains 270,000 or so clones, roughly 84% of which appear only once. What was sequenced was peripheral blood. The receptors originated from a woman aged 18-35 years with acute or convalescent COVID-19.

This chain joins TRBV19 and TRBJ2-7, with D uncertain. This CDR3 is 12 amino acids long. Germline V gene data show CDR1 as LNHDA and CDR2 as SQIVND (reference sequence). V was clipped by 3 bases and J by 6 bases, with 9 bases between them. CDR3 nucleotides: TGTGCCAGTAGTATGTGGGCTGGCGAGCAGTACTTC. Translating it yields CASSMWAGEQYF. Filled out from reference TRBV19 and TRBJ2-7, the complete variable domain reads DGGITQSPKYLFRKEGQNVTLSCEQNLNHDAMYWYRQDPGQGLRLIYYSQIVNDFQKGDIAEGYSVSREKKESFPLTVTSAQKNPTAFYLCASSMWAGEQYFGPGTRLTVT.

The chain recombines TRBV24-1 with TRBJ2-5; D may be TRBD1 (6 bases). The V end lost 4 bases, the J end lost 5 bases, and 13 bases lay between the germline ends. Germline CDR1 is KGHDR and CDR2 is SFDVKD. This CDR3 is 14 amino acids long. CDR3 in DNA: TGTGCCACCAGTGACTCTACAGGGTTGGAGACCCAGTACTTC. Residues: CATSDSTGLETQYF.

The rearrangement joins TRBV13 to TRBJ1-1; D is undetermined. The CDR3 runs 15 residues. CDR1 and CDR2 (germline): PRHDT, FYEKMQ (reference sequence). Trimming stripped 10 bases from V and 1 base from J, with 19 bases between. The CDR3 bases are TGTGCCACCCCCTTATCTAAGCCGGGGAACACTGAAGCTTTCTTT. This sequence encodes CATPLSKPGNTEAFF.

The chain carries TRBV18 and TRBJ2-1; 9 bases fit TRBD2. The germline CDR1 and CDR2 sequences are KGHSH and LQKENI. V gave up 5 bases and J gave up 7 bases; unmatched junction bases: 6. CDR3 length: 14 amino acids. Here the CDR3 DNA reads TGTGCCAGCTCAACCGGGACTAGCCGGAATGAGCAGTTCTTC. This gives the protein CASSTGTSRNEQFF.

V gene TRBV6-5 combines with J gene TRBJ1-4; D gene uncertain. Germline assignment: CDR1 MNHEY and CDR2 SVGAGI. Trimming shortened V by 7 bases and J by 6 bases, and 12 bases separated the two germline ends. CDR3 size: 13 residues. CDR3: CASTTGRYEKLFF. CDR3 nucleotides: TGTGCCAGCACCACGGGGAGATATGAAAAACTGTTTTTT.

The chain joins TRBV28 to TRBJ2-5; D not resolved. Per germline, CDR1 MDHEN and CDR2 SYDVKM. V lost 3 bases to trimming and J lost 4 bases, with 12 bases between them. This CDR3 region has 14 residues. The CDR3 coding sequence is TGTGCCAGCAGTTTGTTAGTGGTATCAGAGACCCAGTACTTC. Encoded protein: CASSLLVVSETQYF.

This chain uses TRBV19 with TRBJ2-7; D is perhaps TRBD1 (6 bases). Trimming pared 3 bases from V and 2 bases from J, leaving 14 bases between. The CDR3 is 15 amino acids. The germline gives CDR1 LNHDA, CDR2 SQIVND (reference sequence). For the CDR3, the DNA is TGTGCCAGTAGTATCCATGGCGGACAGCCCTACGAGCAGTACTTC. Protein: CASSIHGGQPYEQYF. Using reference TRBV19 and TRBJ2-7 for the parts outside the CDR3, the full variable domain is DGGITQSPKYLFRKEGQNVTLSCEQNLNHDAMYWYRQDPGQGLRLIYYSQIVNDFQKGDIAEGYSVSREKKESFPLTVTSAQKNPTAFYLCASSIHGGQPYEQYFGPGTRLTVT.

The chain uses TRBV7-9 and TRBJ1-1; D unresolved. Trimming stripped 1 base from V and 11 bases from J, with 8 bases between. CDR1 SEHNR and CDR2 FQNEAQ come from the germline V gene (reference sequence). The CDR3 sequence is 11 residues long. The CDR3 sequence: CASSLETMAFF. Written as DNA, the CDR3 is TGTGCCAGCAGCTTAGAAACTATGGCTTTCTTT.

V and J are TRBV11-2 and TRBJ2-1; 7 nucleotides agree with TRBD2. CDR3 length: 13 amino acids. J gave up 7 bases and V 5 bases, and 5 bases lay outside the gene matches. The germline gives CDR1 SGHAT, CDR2 FQNNGV. For the CDR3, the DNA is TGTGCCAGCAGCCCGGGACTACTAAATGAGCAGTTCTTC. Amino acids: CASSPGLLNEQFF. Supplemented by reference TRBV11-2 and TRBJ2-1, the full variable domain reads EAGVAQSPRYKIIEKRQSVAFWCNPISGHATLYWYQQILGQGPKLLIQFQNNGVVDDSQLPKDRFSAERLKGVDSTLKIQPAKLEDSAVYLCASSPGLLNEQFFGPGTRLTVL.